Following are 4 T cell receptor beta chains from one sample sequenced in a study of regulatory dendritic cells for organ transplantation. The method was immunoSEQ multiplex PCR; TCRdb's version includes in-frame clones alone and lacks a portion of them. The repertoire includes nearly 30,000 clones, over 60% of them detected once, and roughly 2.2% sits in the top ten. The sequencing input was memory CD4+ T cells from blood. Specified subset: CD45RO+ memory T cells. These TCRs come from a human donor in good health.

This clone showed up just a few times. CDR3 in amino acids: CASSQVQSRGTEAFF. In nucleotides, the CDR3 is TGTGCCAGCAGCCAAGTCCAGTCACGAGGGACTGAAGCTTTCTTT. The rearrangement links TRBV14 to TRBJ1-1; no reliable D call. V was shortened by 1 base and J by 5 bases, with 14 bases between the two germline ends. This CDR3 contains 15 residues. Looked up from germline, CDR1 is SGHDN and CDR2 is FVKESK. The full variable domain, its missing parts supplied by reference TRBV14 and TRBJ1-1, is EAGVTQFPSHSVIEKGQTVTLRCDPISGHDNLYWYRRVMGKEIKFLLHFVKESKQDESGMPNNRFLAERTGGTYSTLKVQPAELEDSGVYFCASSQVQSRGTEAFFGQGTRLTVV.

This clone came up a few times. This chain links TRBV18 with TRBJ2-5; D is possibly TRBD2 (6 bases). CDR3 size: 12 residues. Germline V CDR1 and CDR2: KGHSH, LQKENI. V lost 4 bases, J lost 5 bases, and 8 bases lay in between. The CDR3 coding sequence is TGTGCCAGCTCACGGGCGGGGGAGACCCAGTACTTC. It encodes CASSRAGETQYF. Full variable domain (rest looked up from reference TRBV18 and TRBJ2-5): NAGVMQNPRHLVRRRGQEARLRCSPMKGHSHVYWYRQLPEEGLKFMVYLQKENIIDESGMPKERFSAEFPKEGPSILRIQQVVRGDSAAYFCASSRAGETQYFGPGTRLLVL.

The genes are TRBV14 and TRBJ2-5; D is possibly TRBD2 (5 bases). Trimming removed 6 bases from V and 1 base from J, with 12 bases in between. The germline gives CDR1 SGHDN, CDR2 FVKESK. The CDR3 contains 14 residues. CDR3 sequence reads: CASSRNRGQETQYF. The CDR3 DNA is TGTGCCAGCAGTCGGAACCGGGGCCAAGAGACCCAGTACTTC.

V gene TRBV27 combines with J gene TRBJ1-2; D remains ambiguous. In germline, CDR1 is MNHEY, CDR2 SMNVEV (reference sequence). The CDR3 extends over 13 amino acids. Trimming cost V 3 bases and J 1 base, with 6 bases left between them. The CDR3 spells CASSLGFNYGYTF. The CDR3 bases are TGTGCCAGCAGTTTGGGGTTTAACTATGGCTACACCTTC.